The rows below give T cell receptor beta chains drawn from one sample of a study of OX40 agonist ivuxolimab in advanced cancers. The data were produced by immunoSEQ multiplex PCR, yet TCRdb's version contains in-frame clones alone and is incomplete. The data show 45,000 to 70,000 clones, more than 80% seen once. Sequenced material: CD4+ or CD8+ T cells sorted from blood, taken in a trial of the OX40 agonist ivuxolimab. The receptor source for this set is an adult with an advanced solid tumor such as melanoma, head and neck, liver or kidney cancer. Each CDR3 is given with its conserved first and last residue. Fields, in order: D gene, J gene, V gene, clone size, CDR3 DNA, CDR3 protein. D genes are given only for firm matches. Part of the rows lack a size; the others show once, few, many or a class for expanded clones.

D: NA; J: TRBJ2-2; V: TRBV19; size: NA; DNA: TGTGCCAGTAGTATAACGACAGGCAACACCGGGGAGCTGTTTTTT; CDR3: CASSITTGNTGELFF
D: NA; J: TRBJ2-6; V: TRBV2; size: NA; DNA: TGTGCCAGCAGTGAATCCCGGGTTACACAGTGGGCCAACGTCCTGACTTTC; CDR3: CASSESRVTQWANVLTF
D: NA; J: TRBJ2-5; V: TRBV29-1; size: NA; DNA: TGCAGCGCAAGGACAGACCAAGAGACCCAGTACTTC; CDR3: CSARTDQETQYF
D: NA; J: TRBJ2-7; V: TRBV21-1; size: NA; DNA: TGTGCCAGCAGCAGTCACACCTCTAGAACACCAGACTACGAGCAGTACTTC; CDR3: CASSSHTSRTPDYEQYF
D: NA; J: TRBJ1-1; V: TRBV7-9; size: few; DNA: TGTGCCAGCAGCTTTACTTCCGATGGCAGCACTGAAGCTTTCTTT; CDR3: CASSFTSDGSTEAFF
D: NA; J: TRBJ1-1; V: TRBV21-1; size: NA; DNA: TGTGCCAGCAGCAAGGCAGGGGGGGGACAGGGTGGTTTCTTT; CDR3: CASSKAGGGQGGFF
D: NA; J: TRBJ1-1; V: TRBV2; size: few; DNA: TGTGCCAGCACTCTTGCCGGACAGAGGGCTGAAGCTTTCTTT; CDR3: CASTLAGQRAEAFF
D: TRBD1; J: TRBJ2-3; V: TRBV29-1; size: NA; DNA: TGCAGCGTGGAACCAGGACAGGCGGGCACAGATACGCAGTATTTT; CDR3: CSVEPGQAGTDTQYF
D: NA; J: TRBJ2-7; V: TRBV4-2; size: NA; DNA: TGTGCCAGCAGCCAAGGTCCCGGCGATGCCTACGAGCAGTACTTC; CDR3: CASSQGPGDAYEQYF
D: NA; J: TRBJ2-6; V: TRBV5-1; size: NA; DNA: TGCGCCAGCAGCTTGTCAGGTGCTGGGGCCAACGTCCTGACTTTC; CDR3: CASSLSGAGANVLTF
D: NA; J: TRBJ2-7; V: TRBV5-1; size: NA; DNA: TGCGCCAGCAGCCCCGCTAGCGCTGCCTACGAGCAGTACTTC; CDR3: CASSPASAAYEQYF
D: NA; J: TRBJ2-3; V: TRBV6-6; size: NA; DNA: TGTGCCAGCAGGTCCCAGTTAAGGAGCACAGATACGCAGTATTTT; CDR3: CASRSQLRSTDTQYF
D: TRBD1; J: TRBJ2-7; V: TRBV18; size: few; DNA: TGTGCCAGCTCATCGACAGGGGGGGTCTACGAGCAGTACTTC; CDR3: CASSSTGGVYEQYF
D: NA; J: TRBJ1-3; V: TRBV15; size: NA; DNA: TGTGCCACCAGGCCTCAAGTCTCTGGAAACACCATATATTTT; CDR3: CATRPQVSGNTIYF
D: NA; J: TRBJ2-5; V: TRBV5-1; size: NA; DNA: TGCGCCAGCAGCTTGGTGGGAGGGGGCCAGGAGACCCAGTACTTC; CDR3: CASSLVGGGQETQYF
D: NA; J: TRBJ1-5; V: TRBV5-6; size: medium-sized; DNA: TGTGCCAGCAGCGCAGGGTTGGCAAATCAGCCCCAGCATTTT; CDR3: CASSAGLANQPQHF
D: NA; J: TRBJ2-7; V: TRBV5-5; size: NA; DNA: TGTGCCAGCAGCTTGTCTTACGGGACCGAGCAGTACTTC; CDR3: CASSLSYGTEQYF
D: TRBD2; J: TRBJ2-7; V: TRBV28; size: NA; DNA: TGTGCCAGCAATCAGGCGGGAGGGGGGGTAACCGAGCAGTACTTC; CDR3: CASNQAGGGVTEQYF
D: NA; J: TRBJ1-5; V: TRBV30; size: NA; DNA: TGTGCCTGGAGTGTAAATGGGGGACATACGAATCAGCCCCAGCATTTT; CDR3: CAWSVNGGHTNQPQHF
D: TRBD1; J: TRBJ1-1; V: TRBV7-8; size: NA; DNA: TGTGCCAGCAGTCCTCGACAGGGGGTGATGAACACTGAAGCTTTCTTT; CDR3: CASSPRQGVMNTEAFF
D: NA; J: TRBJ2-3; V: TRBV5-1; size: NA; DNA: TGCGCCAGCAGCTTGGCCGTAGTTCCTAGCACAGATACGCAGTATTTT; CDR3: CASSLAVVPSTDTQYF
D: TRBD1; J: TRBJ2-3; V: TRBV9; size: NA; DNA: TGTGCCAGCAGCGTAGGACAGGGTTGGGATACGCAGTATTTT; CDR3: CASSVGQGWDTQYF
D: TRBD1; J: TRBJ2-2; V: TRBV29-1; size: NA; DNA: TGCAGCGTCAGGGGGCGCGTAGACGGGGAGCTGTTTTTT; CDR3: CSVRGRVDGELFF
D: TRBD2; J: TRBJ2-1; V: TRBV5-1; size: NA; DNA: TGCGCCAGCAGCTTGTCTGGCCTAGCGGGAGTGAATGAGCAGTTCTTC; CDR3: CASSLSGLAGVNEQFF
D: NA; J: TRBJ2-7; V: TRBV7-2; size: NA; DNA: TGTGCCAGCAGCTTAGCGGGAGTCGGCAACTACGAGCAGTACTTC; CDR3: CASSLAGVGNYEQYF
D: NA; J: TRBJ1-1; V: TRBV6-6; size: NA; DNA: TGTGCCCACGGATTGGGGGTTGCCGGCACTGAAGCTTTCTTT; CDR3: CAHGLGVAGTEAFF
D: NA; J: TRBJ1-1; V: TRBV7-3; size: NA; DNA: TGTGCCAGCAGCTGGGCGGTGAACACTGAAGCTTTCTTT; CDR3: CASSWAVNTEAFF
D: TRBD2; J: TRBJ2-1; V: TRBV4-2; size: NA; DNA: TGTGCCAGCAGCCAAGTATCTAGCGGGAGTCCCCACAATGAGCAGTTCTTC; CDR3: CASSQVSSGSPHNEQFF
D: TRBD1; J: TRBJ1-6; V: TRBV30; size: NA; DNA: TGTGCCTGGGCTAGACAGGGGGATAATTCACCCCTCCACTTT; CDR3: CAWARQGDNSPLHF
D: TRBD1; J: TRBJ2-7; V: TRBV5-6; size: NA; DNA: TGTGCCAGCAGCAAAAAGCCAGGACAGGGGGTATACGAGCAGTACTTC; CDR3: CASSKKPGQGVYEQYF
D: TRBD2; J: TRBJ2-7; V: TRBV28; size: NA; DNA: TGTGCCAGCAATCCACTAGCGGGAGGGGGTAGGCGTCACGAGCAGTACTTC; CDR3: CASNPLAGGGRRHEQYF
D: TRBD1; J: TRBJ2-1; V: TRBV5-6; size: NA; DNA: TGTGCCAGCAGCTCGTGGACAGGCGCCAGATGGCAGTTCTTC; CDR3: CASSSWTGARWQFF
D: TRBD1; J: TRBJ1-6; V: TRBV6-1; size: NA; DNA: TGTGCCAGCAGCGGGGACAGCCCGGGCAATTCACCCCTCCACTTT; CDR3: CASSGDSPGNSPLHF
D: TRBD1; J: TRBJ2-4; V: TRBV6-1; size: NA; DNA: TGTGCCAGCAGAGCGGGACAGGGGATGTGGAACATTCAGTACTTC; CDR3: CASRAGQGMWNIQYF
D: TRBD1; J: TRBJ2-3; V: TRBV7-9; size: NA; DNA: TGTGCCAGCAGCTTAGGGGGGACAGGGTTCGAGGAGAGGTATTTT; CDR3: CASSLGGTGFEERYF
D: NA; J: TRBJ1-1; V: TRBV14; size: NA; DNA: TGTGCCAGCAGCCAAGATTTTGTGGGGCGGACGACCTCGAACACTGAAGCTTTCTTT; CDR3: CASSQDFVGRTTSNTEAFF
D: TRBD1; J: TRBJ1-1; V: TRBV18; size: NA; DNA: TGTGCCAGCTCACCAAGGACAGGGACGAACACTGAAGCTTTCTTT; CDR3: CASSPRTGTNTEAFF
D: TRBD1; J: TRBJ2-5; V: TRBV5-1; size: NA; DNA: TGCGCCAGCAGCTTGGGCCCAGGGGGCGGGGAGACCCAGTACTTC; CDR3: CASSLGPGGGETQYF
D: NA; J: TRBJ1-2; V: TRBV7-2; size: few; DNA: TGTGCCAGCAGCCCGATTGGGGTTTTAAGTGGCTACACCTTC; CDR3: CASSPIGVLSGYTF
D: NA; J: TRBJ2-5; V: TRBV10-3; size: NA; DNA: TGTGCCATCAGTGAGTCGATCGGGGGCCAAGAGACCCAGTACTTC; CDR3: CAISESIGGQETQYF
D: TRBD1; J: TRBJ2-7; V: TRBV7-9; size: NA; DNA: TGTGCCAGCAGCCCGGACAGGGTTACTCTCTACGAGCAGTACTTC; CDR3: CASSPDRVTLYEQYF